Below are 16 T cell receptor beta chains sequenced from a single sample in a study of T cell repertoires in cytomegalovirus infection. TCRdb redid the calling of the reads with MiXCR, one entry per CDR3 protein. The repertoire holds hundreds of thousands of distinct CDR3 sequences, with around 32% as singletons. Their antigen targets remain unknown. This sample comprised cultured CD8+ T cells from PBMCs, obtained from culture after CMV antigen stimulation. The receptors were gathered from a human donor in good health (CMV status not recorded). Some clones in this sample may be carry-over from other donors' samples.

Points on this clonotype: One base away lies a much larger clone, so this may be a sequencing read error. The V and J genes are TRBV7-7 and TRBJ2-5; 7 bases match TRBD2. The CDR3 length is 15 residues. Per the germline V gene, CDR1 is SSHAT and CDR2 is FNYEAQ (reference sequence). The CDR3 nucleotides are TGTGCTAGCAGCTTCCTGGCGGGGGACGGGAAGACCCAGTACTTC. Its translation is CASSFLAGDGKTQYF.

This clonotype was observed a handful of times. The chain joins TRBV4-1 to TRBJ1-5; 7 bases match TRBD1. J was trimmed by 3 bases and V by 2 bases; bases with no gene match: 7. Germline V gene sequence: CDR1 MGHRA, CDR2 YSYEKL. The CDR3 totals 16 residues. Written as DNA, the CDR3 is TGCGCCAGCAGCCAAAAATCGGGACAGCTCAATCAGCCCCAGCATTTT. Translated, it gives CASSQKSGQLNQPQHF.

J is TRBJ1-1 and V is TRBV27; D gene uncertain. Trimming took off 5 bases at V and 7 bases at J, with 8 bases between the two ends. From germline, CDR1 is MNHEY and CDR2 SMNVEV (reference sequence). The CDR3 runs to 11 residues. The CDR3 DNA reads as TGTGCCAGCAGTGGATGGTTTGAAGCTTTCTTT. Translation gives CASSGWFEAFF.

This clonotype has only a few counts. The chain's CDR3 is CASSWIPGGAGETQYF. The CDR3 DNA is TGTGCCAGCAGCTGGATCCCCGGGGGCGCAGGGGAGACCCAGTACTTC. The chain couples TRBV7-8 to TRBJ2-5; D possibly matches TRBD1 or TRBD2 (6 bases each). This CDR3 is 16 amino acids long. Germline V gene sequence: CDR1 SGHVS, CDR2 FQNEAQ. Trimming pared 4 bases from V and 5 bases from J, leaving 20 bases between. The variable domain in full, with the rest retrieved from reference TRBV7-8 and TRBJ2-5, is GAGVSQSPRYKVAKRGQDVALRCDPISGHVSLFWYQQALGQGPEFLTYFQNEAQLDKSGLPSDRFFAERPEGSVSTLKIQRTQQEDSAVYLCASSWIPGGAGETQYFGPGTRLLVL.

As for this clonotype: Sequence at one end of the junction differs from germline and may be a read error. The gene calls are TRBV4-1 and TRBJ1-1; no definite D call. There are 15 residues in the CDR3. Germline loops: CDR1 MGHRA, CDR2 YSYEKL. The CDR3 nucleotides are TGTGCCAGCAGCCAAGCTTTGACCCTCGGGGCTGAAGCTTTCTTT. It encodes CASSQALTLGAEAFF.

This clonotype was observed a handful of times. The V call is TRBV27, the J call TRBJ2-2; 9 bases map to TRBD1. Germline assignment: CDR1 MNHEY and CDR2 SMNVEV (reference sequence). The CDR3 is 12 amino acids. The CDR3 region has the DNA TGTGGCACACAGGGGGCTGGCGGGGAGCTGTTTTTT. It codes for CGTQGAGGELFF.

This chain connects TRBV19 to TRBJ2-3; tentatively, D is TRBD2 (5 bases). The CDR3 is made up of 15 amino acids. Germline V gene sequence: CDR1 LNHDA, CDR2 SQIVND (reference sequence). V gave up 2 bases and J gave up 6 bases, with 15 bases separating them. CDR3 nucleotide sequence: TGTGCCAGTAGTATAACGCACGGACTTTTGGATACGCAGTATTTT. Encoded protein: CASSITHGLLDTQYF.

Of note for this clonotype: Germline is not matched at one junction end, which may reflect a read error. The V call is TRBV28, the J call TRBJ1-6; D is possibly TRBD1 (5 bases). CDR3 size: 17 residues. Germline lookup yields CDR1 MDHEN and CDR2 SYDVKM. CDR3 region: CASSSTGASSYNSLLHF. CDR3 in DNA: TGTGCCAGCAGTTCAACAGGCGCGAGCTCCTATAATTCACTCCTCCACTTT.

In nucleotides, the CDR3 is TGTGCCAGCAGTAGTCTAATGGCGGGGGCATTGACGGATACGCAGTATTTT. Translated: CASSSLMAGALTDTQYF. The chain carries TRBV28 and TRBJ2-3, with a tentative D call TRBD2 (7 bases). CDR1 and CDR2 (germline): MDHEN, SYDVKM. The CDR3 is made up of 17 amino acids. The germline V and J ends were trimmed by 5 bases and 6 bases, with 24 bases remaining between them.

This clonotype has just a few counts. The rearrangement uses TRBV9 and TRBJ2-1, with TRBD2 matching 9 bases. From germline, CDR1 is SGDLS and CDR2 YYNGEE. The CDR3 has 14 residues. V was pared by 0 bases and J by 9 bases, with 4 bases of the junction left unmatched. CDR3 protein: CASSVGLRGGEQFF. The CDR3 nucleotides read TGTGCCAGCAGCGTAGGGTTGCGGGGGGGTGAGCAGTTCTTC.

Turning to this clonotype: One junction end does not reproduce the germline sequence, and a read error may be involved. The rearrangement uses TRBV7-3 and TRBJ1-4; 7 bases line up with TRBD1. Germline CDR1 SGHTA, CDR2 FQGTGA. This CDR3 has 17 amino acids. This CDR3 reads CASNLTGAGGGNEKLFF. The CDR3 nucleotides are TGTGCCAGCAACTTAACTGGGGCAGGGGGAGGTAATGAAAAACTGTTTTTT.

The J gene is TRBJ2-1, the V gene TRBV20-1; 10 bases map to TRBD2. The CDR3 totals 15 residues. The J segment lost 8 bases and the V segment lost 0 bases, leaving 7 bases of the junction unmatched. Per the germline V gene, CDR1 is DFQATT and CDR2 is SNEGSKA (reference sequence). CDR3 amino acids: CSARDVSGGADEQFF. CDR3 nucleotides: TGCAGTGCTAGAGATGTGAGCGGGGGGGCTGATGAGCAGTTCTTC.

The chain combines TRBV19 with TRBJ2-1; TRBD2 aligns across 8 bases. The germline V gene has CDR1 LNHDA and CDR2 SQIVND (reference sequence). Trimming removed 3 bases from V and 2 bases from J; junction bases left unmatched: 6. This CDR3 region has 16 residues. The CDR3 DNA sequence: TGTGCCAGTAGTATCTCCGGGAGGGCGCCCTACAATGAGCAGTTCTTC. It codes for CASSISGRAPYNEQFF.

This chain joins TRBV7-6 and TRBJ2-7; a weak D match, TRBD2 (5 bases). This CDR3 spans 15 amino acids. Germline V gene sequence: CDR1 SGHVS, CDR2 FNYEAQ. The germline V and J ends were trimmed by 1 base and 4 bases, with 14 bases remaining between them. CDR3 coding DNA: TGTGCCAGCAGCTTAGAAGAGGGTCGGGGTTACGAGCAGTACTTC. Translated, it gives CASSLEEGRGYEQYF.

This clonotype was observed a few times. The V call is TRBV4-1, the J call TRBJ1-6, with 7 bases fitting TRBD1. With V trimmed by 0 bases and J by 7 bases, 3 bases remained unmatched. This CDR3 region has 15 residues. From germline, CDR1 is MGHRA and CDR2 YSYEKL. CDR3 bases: TGCGCCAGCAGCCAAGAAACACAGGGGAATTCACCCCTCCACTTT. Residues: CASSQETQGNSPLHF.

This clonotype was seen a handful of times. CDR3 loop: CASSFFRQGGNGYTF. CDR3 DNA sequence: TGTGCCAGCAGTTTTTTTCGACAGGGAGGGAATGGCTACACCTTC. The chain recombines TRBV12-3 or TRBV12-4 with TRBJ1-2, with 7 bases identical to TRBD1. J lost 6 bases, V lost 3 bases, and 10 bases had no gene match. This CDR3 has 15 residues.